This section outlines one TCR beta chain sequence together with its context. How the authors handled the data: Reference gene primer amplification in the assay estimated nucleated cell counts. Profiled with immunoSEQ multiplex PCR; TCRdb holds only in-frame clones, not every one. D and trimming were read from the DNA, whereas the V and J calls and clone size are those reported in that table. Of around 450,000 clones listed, 87% were seen once; the top ten hold under 0.85%. This specimen belongs to a study of blood T cell repertoires in COVID-19. At the level of the study: PBMCs, B-cell-depleted T cells, or T cells were the source of the cDNA or gDNA that made up the material.

Germline CDR1 SGHNT, CDR2 YYREEE (reference sequence). The CDR3 has 14 amino acids. The V end lost 1 base, the J end lost 7 bases, and 11 bases lay between the germline ends. This chain uses TRBV5-4 with TRBJ2-2; the D gene is possibly TRBD2 (5 bases). This clonotype was obtained from a woman aged 18-29 years who had recovered from COVID-19. Sample: PBMCs or T cells enriched from blood (not recorded which). The CDR3 DNA reads as TGTGCCAGCAGCTTGCACGGGGTAGGCGGGGAGCTGTTTTTT. This sequence encodes CASSLHGVGGELFF.